Shown below are 20 T cell receptor beta chains from a single sample sequenced in a study of T cell changes during pregnancy in multiple sclerosis. This table comes from immunoSEQ multiplex PCR, and its TCRdb copy is limited to in-frame clones, with some not included. The top ten clones hold about 0.24% of a sample with about 50,000 clones, 80% to 95% of them seen once. This material consisted of CD4+ T cells from peripheral blood mononuclear cells, taken in the second trimester of pregnancy. These receptors came from a female donor with multiple sclerosis, enrolled in a pregnancy study.

The chain is built from TRBV11-2 and TRBJ1-6; a possible D gene is TRBD1 (6 bases). Trimming took off 3 bases at V and 7 bases at J, with 13 bases between the two ends. Germline loops: CDR1 SGHAT, CDR2 FQNNGV. This CDR3 spans 15 amino acids. In nucleotides, the CDR3 is TGTGCCAGCAGCTTCGAGACAGGACCAAATTCACCCCTCCACTTT. Its protein is CASSFETGPNSPLHF.

The chain combines TRBV2 with TRBJ2-1; D possibly corresponds to TRBD1 (6 bases). Germline CDR1 is SNHLY and CDR2 is FYNNEI. V was trimmed by 7 bases and J by 1 base, leaving 14 bases between them. The CDR3 loop spans 15 amino acids. CDR3 residues: CASIPQGPSYNEQFF. The CDR3 DNA reads TGTGCCAGCATCCCACAGGGACCATCCTACAATGAGCAGTTCTTC.

The CDR3 DNA follows: TGTGCCACCAGCAGAGATAGCAGGGGTGAAAAACTGTTTTTT. This sequence encodes CATSRDSRGEKLFF. J is TRBJ1-4 and V is TRBV15, with D tentatively TRBD1 (6 bases). CDR1 is LNHNV, CDR2 YYDKDF, per germline (reference sequence). The V gene lost 0 bases and the J gene lost 7 bases, with 9 bases spanning the gap. This CDR3 comprises 14 residues.

The CDR3 protein is CASRGSGGGWSTDTQYF. The DNA of the CDR3 is TGTGCCAGCAGAGGTAGCGGGGGGGGGTGGAGCACAGATACGCAGTATTTT. The rearrangement uses TRBV2 and TRBJ2-3; 11 bases match TRBD2. This CDR3 has 17 residues. Per the germline V gene, CDR1 is SNHLY and CDR2 is FYNNEI. V was pared by 6 bases and J by 0 bases, with 8 bases of the junction left unmatched.

V and J are TRBV10-3 and TRBJ1-2; TRBD1 agrees at 10 bases. CDR1 ENHRY and CDR2 SYGVKD come from the germline V gene. V dropped 11 bases and J dropped 0; count of bases not matched to a gene: 9. The CDR3 totals 15 residues. Written as DNA, the CDR3 is TGTGCCTCCCGACAGGGGGCACATTCTAACTATGGCTACACCTTC. As protein: CASRQGAHSNYGYTF.

The chain couples TRBV19 to TRBJ1-1; TRBD1 agrees at 10 bases. Looked up from germline, CDR1 is LNHDA and CDR2 is SQIVND (reference sequence). CDR3 length: 16 residues. V shed 9 bases and J 5 bases; nucleotides not matched to a gene: 15. The CDR3 here is CASRGGTGVLGTEAFF. In DNA form, the CDR3 reads TGTGCCAGCCGAGGGGGGACAGGGGTTCTGGGGACTGAAGCTTTCTTT.

This clone was found once. V gene TRBV5-1 combines with J gene TRBJ1-4; the match to TRBD1 covers 8 bases. The CDR3 spans 14 residues. V lost 3 bases and J lost 8; bases outside the gene matches: 6. In germline, CDR1 is SGHRS, CDR2 YFSETQ. This CDR3 reads CASSSQGDREKLFF. In DNA, the CDR3 is TGCGCCAGCAGCTCACAGGGGGACCGGGAAAAACTGTTTTTT. The entire variable domain, with the rest obtained from reference TRBV5-1 and TRBJ1-4, is as follows: KAGVTQTPRYLIKTRGQQVTLSCSPISGHRSVSWYQQTPGQGLQFLFEYFSETQRNKGNFPGRFSGRQFSNSRSEMNVSTLELGDSALYLCASSSQGDREKLFFGSGTQLSVL.

The rearrangement joins TRBV5-6 to TRBJ2-1; 8 bases align to TRBD1. The length of the CDR3 is 16 residues. V trimming: 4 bases; J trimming: 9 bases; junction bases outside the gene matches: 15. Germline V CDR1 and CDR2: SGHDT, YYEEEE. The CDR3 DNA reads TGTGCCAGCAGCGGGCGGTGGTCGGCAGGGGGCAGTGAGCAGTTCTTC. Amino acids: CASSGRWSAGGSEQFF.

V gene TRBV2 combines with J gene TRBJ1-2; the D gene is possibly TRBD1 (6 bases). V was clipped by 6 bases and J by 6 bases, with 17 bases between them. This CDR3 spans 14 amino acids. Germline V gene data show CDR1 as SNHLY and CDR2 as FYNNEI. The CDR3 protein is CASRQPIGGDGYTF. The CDR3 DNA reads as TGTGCCAGCAGGCAACCCATAGGGGGAGATGGCTACACCTTC.

Here the CDR3 DNA reads TGTGCCAGCAGGGTCCCTGACATGAACACTGAAGCTTTCTTT. Encoded protein: CASRVPDMNTEAFF. The chain combines TRBV6-5 with TRBJ1-1; D call uncertain. From germline, CDR1 is MNHEY and CDR2 SVGAGI. The CDR3 sequence is 14 residues long. Deletions cut 6 bases from V and 0 bases from J, with 11 bases between.

The chain joins TRBV19 to TRBJ1-1, with TRBD1 matching 9 bases. CDR3 length: 16 residues. J lost 9 bases, V lost 3 bases, and 14 bases had no gene match. Germline CDR1 and CDR2: LNHDA and SQIVND (reference sequence). This CDR3 is CASSIPALTGGLKAFF. For the CDR3, the DNA is TGTGCCAGTAGTATTCCCGCCTTAACAGGGGGCCTGAAAGCTTTCTTT.

The J gene is TRBJ2-3, the V gene TRBV30; perhaps TRBD2 as D (5 bases). V lost 1 base to trimming and J lost 6 bases, with 11 bases between them. This CDR3 has 13 amino acids. Germline values: CDR1 GTSNPN, CDR2 SVGIG (reference sequence). CDR3 DNA: TGTGCCTGGAGTGGTACTAGTATCGATACGCAGTATTTT. This codes for CAWSGTSIDTQYF.

V usage is TRBV2 and J usage is TRBJ2-1; 13 positions agree with TRBD2. V gave up 5 bases and J gave up 6 bases; unmatched junction bases: 4. CDR3 length: 15 amino acids. Looked up from germline, CDR1 is SNHLY and CDR2 is FYNNEI. DNA of the CDR3: TGTGCCAGCAGTCGGACTAGCGGGGGCCCCAATGAGCAGTTCTTC. Translated: CASSRTSGGPNEQFF.

CDR3 in amino acids: CASSDREVFYSNQPQHF. The CDR3 coding sequence is TGTGCCAGTAGTGACAGGGAGGTTTTTTATAGCAATCAGCCCCAGCATTTT. This chain uses TRBV19 with TRBJ1-5, with 7 positions matching TRBD1. V lost 5 bases, J lost 0 bases, and 10 bases stayed unmatched. CDR1 and CDR2 from the germline V gene are LNHDA and SQIVND (reference sequence). This CDR3 has 17 residues.

The V gene is TRBV5-1, the J gene TRBJ2-1, with D maybe TRBD1 (5 bases). The CDR3 contains 14 residues. The germline V and J ends were trimmed by 2 bases and 7 bases, with 13 bases remaining between them. Germline V gene data show CDR1 as SGHRS and CDR2 as YFSETQ. This CDR3 reads CASSFGRVENEQFF. The CDR3, as DNA: TGCGCCAGCAGCTTCGGCAGGGTTGAGAATGAGCAGTTCTTC. Combining the CDR3 with reference TRBV5-1 and TRBJ2-1 gives the whole variable domain KAGVTQTPRYLIKTRGQQVTLSCSPISGHRSVSWYQQTPGQGLQFLFEYFSETQRNKGNFPGRFSGRQFSNSRSEMNVSTLELGDSALYLCASSFGRVENEQFFGPGTRLTVL.

This clone was seen more than once but under ten times. V gene TRBV25-1 combines with J gene TRBJ1-1, with D possibly being TRBD1 (6 bases). The CDR3 is 13 residues long. V was cut by 5 bases and J by 1 base, with 8 bases left in between. Germline CDR1 and CDR2: MGHDK and SYGVNS. The CDR3 loop is CASSLGQNTEAFF. CDR3 bases: TGTGCCAGCAGTCTGGGACAGAACACTGAAGCTTTCTTT. Full variable domain (outside the CDR3, taken from reference TRBV25-1 and TRBJ1-1): EADIYQTPRYLVIGTGKKITLECSQTMGHDKMYWYQQDPGMELHLIHYSYGVNSTEKGDLSSESTVSRIRTEHFPLTLESARPSHTSQYLCASSLGQNTEAFFGQGTRLTVV.

CDR3 nucleotide sequence: TGTGCCAGCAGATCCGACAGGGCCTATGGCTACACCTTC. This codes for CASRSDRAYGYTF. V and J are TRBV2 and TRBJ1-2, with 7 bases lining up with TRBD1. The CDR3 is 13 amino acids. With 6 bases clipped from V and 4 bases from J, the junction kept 5 bases outside the gene matches. Germline V lookup: CDR1 SNHLY, CDR2 FYNNEI. Looking up the rest from reference TRBV2 and TRBJ1-2 gives the full variable domain: EPEVTQTPSHQVTQMGQEVILRCVPISNHLYFYWYRQILGQKVEFLVSFYNNEISEKSEIFDDQFSVERPDGSNFTLKIRSTKLEDSAMYFCASRSDRAYGYTFGSGTRLTVV.

The chain joins TRBV5-4 to TRBJ2-1, with 7 bases matching TRBD2. V was clipped by 4 bases and J by 3 bases; unmatched bases: 7. Per the germline V gene, CDR1 is SGHNT and CDR2 is YYREEE (reference sequence). CDR3 size: 15 residues. The chain's CDR3 is CASSGQSGVYNEQFF. In nucleotides, the CDR3 is TGTGCCAGCAGCGGGCAGAGCGGGGTCTACAATGAGCAGTTCTTC.

Here the CDR3 reads CASSEAARRSSGNTIYF. As DNA, the CDR3 is TGTGCCAGCAGTGAAGCGGCCAGGCGCAGCTCTGGAAACACCATATATTTT. V and J are TRBV6-1 and TRBJ1-3; D ambiguous. From germline, CDR1 is MNHNS and CDR2 SASEGT. There are 17 residues in the CDR3. Trimming removed 0 bases from V and 0 bases from J, with 12 bases in between.

This chain uses TRBV6-5 with TRBJ2-1, with D hard to call. The ends were cut back, 2 bases at V and 7 bases at J, with 12 bases in the middle. The CDR3 length is 14 residues. Germline V CDR1 and CDR2: MNHEY, SVGAGI. CDR3 region: CASSYGPAANEQFF. CDR3 nucleotides: TGTGCCAGCAGTTACGGGCCCGCCGCGAATGAGCAGTTCTTC.